The source of this TCR beta chain is a study of Tregs in tolerant kidney transplant recipients. Concerning this clone: The CDR3 is cut off 3 residues early in the read; its end comes from the germline J gene.

The germline gives CDR1 MNHNS, CDR2 SASEGT. Trimming took 4 bases from V and 2 from J, leaving 12 bases between them. This CDR3 is built from 16 residues. TCRdb's table, derived via immunoSEQ multiplex PCR, lists solely in-frame clones and lacks some. The table for this sample gives 25,000 to 35,000 clones. The clonotype originates from a human donor who received a combined kidney and bone marrow transplant. The chain carries TRBV6-1 and TRBJ1-6, with D possibly matching TRBD1 (5 bases). The sample was CD8+ T cells from blood, taken before the transplant. CDR3 DNA (partial): TGTGCCAGCAGTGCGGGGGAGATGACCTATAATTCACCC. Its protein product is CASSAGEMTYNSP. The CDR3 in its entirety is CASSAGEMTYNSPLHF.